Below are 22 T cell receptor beta chains sequenced from a single sample in a study of T cells expressing NK-cell markers. TCRdb reprocessed the 5' RACE reads, keeping one entry per CDR3 protein, no DNA. Recorded here are some 600,000 distinct CDR3 sequences; the top ten clones represent approximately 3.6%. The sample was blood T cells: a sorted CD56 or NKG2C T cell subset, CD4+ or CD8+ T cells, or bulk PBMC T cells (not recorded which). All receptors come from a man aged 18-30 years in good health.

The chain couples TRBV14 to TRBJ1-1. Germline V CDR1 and CDR2: SGHDN, FVKESK. This CDR3 is 14 amino acids long. CDR3 sequence: CASSQEIMNTEAFF.

The genes are TRBV5-8 and TRBJ2-6. CDR1 is SGHTS, CDR2 YDEGEE, per germline. The CDR3 consists of 15 residues. The CDR3 loop reads CASSFSITGANVLTF.

The gene calls are TRBV11-3 and TRBJ2-3; as DNA is missing, the TRBD1 call by TCRdb cannot be tested. Germline-derived CDR1 and CDR2 are SGHNT and YENEEA. This CDR3 is 14 amino acids long. CDR3 in amino acids: CASSPQGQTDTQYF.

This chain uses TRBV6-2 or TRBV6-3 with TRBJ1-1; TCRdb reports TRBD1, a call that lacks DNA to check it against. Germline lookup yields CDR1 MNHEY and CDR2 SVGEGT. This CDR3 contains 14 residues. CDR3 protein: CASSYGGESTEAFF.

The genes are TRBV4-2 and TRBJ2-4. Per the germline V gene, CDR1 is LGHNA and CDR2 is YNFKEQ. The CDR3 is 18 residues long. Here the CDR3 reads CASSRKDWEWRSINIQYF.

This chain joins TRBV14 and TRBJ1-4; TCRdb proposes TRBD1, but this gene call is untestable without DNA. The CDR3 is 17 amino acids. Per germline, CDR1 SGHDN and CDR2 FVKESK. CDR3 amino acids: CASSLRTGRPPNEKLFF.

The chain has TRBV6-1 and TRBJ2-5; no DNA is available, so the TRBD1 call from TCRdb remains unchecked. The CDR3 consists of 16 residues. Looked up from germline, CDR1 is MNHNS and CDR2 is SASEGT. The CDR3 loop reads CASSSPLGQGQETQYF.

The chain has TRBV27 and TRBJ2-7; checking the TCRdb D call of TRBD2 is not possible without DNA. Germline assignment: CDR1 MNHEY and CDR2 SMNVEV (reference sequence). CDR3 length: 19 amino acids. The CDR3: CASSLNAGIHLAGVNEQYF.

This chain's CDR3 is CATSDPPFGDQQETQYF. The chain employs TRBV24-1 and TRBJ2-5; without DNA, the TCRdb call of TRBD1 cannot be checked. Per germline, CDR1 KGHDR and CDR2 SFDVKD. The CDR3 spans 17 residues.

The chain is built from TRBV6-1 and TRBJ2-5; checking the TCRdb D call of TRBD1 is not possible without DNA. Germline values: CDR1 MNHNS, CDR2 SASEGT. The CDR3 is made up of 14 amino acids. The CDR3 sequence: CASTSQGVWETQYF.

V is TRBV7-9 and J is TRBJ1-6; TCRdb designates TRBD1, a call that cannot be tested without DNA. CDR3 length: 14 residues. Per germline, CDR1 SEHNR and CDR2 FQNEAQ (reference sequence). This CDR3 reads CASSSGTGDSPLHF.

The chain is built from TRBV4-3 and TRBJ2-3; TCRdb picks TRBD1, but there is no DNA to check that call. Looked up from germline, CDR1 is LGHNA and CDR2 is YSLEER. The CDR3 extends over 17 amino acids. The CDR3 sequence: CASSQELDPPSHDTQYF.

This chain uses TRBV11-2 with TRBJ2-4; TCRdb outputs TRBD1, but without DNA this stays unchecked. The CDR3 length is 14 residues. Germline loops: CDR1 SGHAT, CDR2 FQNNGV. CDR3 in amino acids: CASSPRDNKNIQYF.

This CDR3 is CASSPRALGPRVEQYF. V gene TRBV6-1 combines with J gene TRBJ2-7; TCRdb selects TRBD1, and the lack of DNA leaves this call unchecked. Germline CDR1 reads MNHNS; CDR2 reads SASEGT. CDR3 length: 16 amino acids.

The chain has TRBV5-6 and TRBJ2-1; TCRdb's D call, TRBD2, is unchecked because there is no DNA. The CDR3 totals 16 residues. CDR1 and CDR2 from the germline V gene are SGHDT and YYEEEE. CDR3 loop: CASSWNGLAGNNEQFF.

This chain connects TRBV5-1 to TRBJ1-1; TCRdb's D call, TRBD1, is unchecked because there is no DNA. CDR1 and CDR2 from the germline V gene are SGHRS and YFSETQ. The CDR3 runs 16 residues. CDR3 protein: CASSLGPGTANTEAFF. Complete variable domain (other parts from reference TRBV5-1 and TRBJ1-1): KAGVTQTPRYLIKTRGQQVTLSCSPISGHRSVSWYQQTPGQGLQFLFEYFSETQRNKGNFPGRFSGRQFSNSRSEMNVSTLELGDSALYLCASSLGPGTANTEAFFGQGTRLTVV.

The chain recombines TRBV5-5 with TRBJ1-1; TCRdb's D gene call, TRBD1, goes unchecked for lack of DNA. The CDR3 extends over 16 amino acids. In germline, CDR1 is SGHKS, CDR2 YYEKEE (reference sequence). The CDR3 here is CASSFYTNQGDTEAFF.

The chain employs TRBV11-2 and TRBJ2-4; the TCRdb D gene call, TRBD2, has no DNA to confirm it. Looked up from germline, CDR1 is SGHAT and CDR2 is FQNNGV. This CDR3 spans 18 amino acids. CDR3 amino acids: CASSLDASGRFAKNIQYF.

J is TRBJ2-2 and V is TRBV5-4; the D call of TRBD2 rests on TCRdb alone, since no DNA is present to check it. CDR1 and CDR2 (germline): SGHNT, YYREEE (reference sequence). The CDR3 is made up of 16 amino acids. This CDR3 reads CASSFLTSGDTGELFF.

The chain is built from TRBV4-2 and TRBJ2-1; checking the TCRdb D call of TRBD2 is not possible without DNA. This CDR3 region has 15 residues. Germline CDR1 LGHNA, CDR2 YNFKEQ. The CDR3 here is CASSPLAARYNEQFF.

The chain carries TRBV6-2 or TRBV6-3 and TRBJ2-7; TCRdb outputs TRBD2, but without DNA this stays unchecked. This CDR3 comprises 14 residues. CDR1 MNHEY and CDR2 SVGEGT come from the germline V gene. CDR3 residues: CASSRLAGGYEQYF.

The V call is TRBV5-1, the J call TRBJ2-3; lacking DNA, the TRBD2 call made by TCRdb goes unchecked. In germline, CDR1 is SGHRS, CDR2 YFSETQ. The CDR3 consists of 19 residues. The CDR3 loop reads CASSMGLAGGLGVTDTQYF.